The source of this T cell receptor (beta chain) is a study of CD8 T cells in Susac syndrome. Findings and limits, study-wide: Within Susac syndrome CD4+ T cell repertoires, clonal expansion was not evident.

Comments on this clonotype: Its specificity is unknown.

RNA amounts of roughly 0.45 to 1 ug underwent reverse transcription with random hexamers. A multiplex approach, immunoSEQ multiplex PCR, amplified TCR beta CDR3 across 54 Vbeta and 13 Jbeta. Each CDR3 protein is one row after TCRdb ran MiXCR on the immunoSEQ multiplex PCR reads. The table includes over 65,000 distinct CDR3 sequences, about 93% detected once. The CDR3 loop spans 15 amino acids. V lost 3 bases and J lost 5, with 14 bases in between. The V gene's germline CDR1 is MGHDK and CDR2 SYGVNS. Sample: CD4+ T cells from PBMCs. The genes are TRBV25-1 and TRBJ2-1; TRBD1 might be the D (5 bases). The TCR comes from a human donor with Susac syndrome. The CDR3 reads CASSDSRQIDNEQFF. In nucleotides, the CDR3 is TGTGCCAGCAGTGACTCGAGACAGATAGACAATGAGCAGTTCTTC.